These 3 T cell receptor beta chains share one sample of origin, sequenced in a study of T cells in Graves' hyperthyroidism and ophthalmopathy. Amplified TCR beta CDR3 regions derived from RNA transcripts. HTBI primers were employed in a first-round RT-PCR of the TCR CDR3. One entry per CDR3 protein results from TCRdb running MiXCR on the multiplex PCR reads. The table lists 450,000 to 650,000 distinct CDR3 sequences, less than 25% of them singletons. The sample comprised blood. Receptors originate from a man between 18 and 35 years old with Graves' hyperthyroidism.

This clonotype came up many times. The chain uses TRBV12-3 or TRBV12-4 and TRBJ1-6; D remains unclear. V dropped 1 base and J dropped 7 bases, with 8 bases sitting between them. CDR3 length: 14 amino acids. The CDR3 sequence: CASSLGTVNSPLHF. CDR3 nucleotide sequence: TGTGCCAGCAGTTTAGGTACAGTCAATTCACCCCTCCACTTT.

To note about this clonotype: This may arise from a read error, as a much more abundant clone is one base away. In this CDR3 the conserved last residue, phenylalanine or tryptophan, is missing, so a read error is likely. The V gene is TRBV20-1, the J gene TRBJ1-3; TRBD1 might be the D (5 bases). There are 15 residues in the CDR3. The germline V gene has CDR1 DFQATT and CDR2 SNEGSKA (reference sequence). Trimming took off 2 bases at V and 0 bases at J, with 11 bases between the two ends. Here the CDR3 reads CSARPGRLSGNTIYS. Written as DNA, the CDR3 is TGCAGTGCTAGACCGGGACGGCTCTCTGGAAACACCATATATTCT.

The CDR3 protein is CASSIDWNNIQYF. In DNA, the CDR3 is TGTGCCAGTAGTATAGATTGGAACAACATTCAGTACTTC. The chain couples TRBV19 to TRBJ2-4, with no clear D. CDR1 and CDR2 (germline): LNHDA, SQIVND (reference sequence). Trimming stripped 0 bases from V and 7 bases from J, with 7 bases between. There are 13 residues in the CDR3.